A selection of T cell receptor beta chains follows, all from one sample in a study of T cell responses to AZD1222 COVID-19 vaccine. Clones were read by immunoSEQ multiplex PCR, and TCRdb kept only the in-frame ones, dropping some. The profile shows about 160,000 clones, 88% of them singletons. Source: peripheral blood, taken on day 0 of AZD1222 vaccination. The receptors stem from an adult in good health. Each CDR3 is given with its conserved first and last residue. The D gene is left open where the match is weak. A row's size may be missing; if present it is once, few, many or a size class.

d_gene: TRBD1
j_gene: TRBJ1-2
abundance: NA
v_gene: TRBV4-3
CDR3aa: CASSQVQGADYGYTF
CDR3nt: TGCGCCAGCAGCCAAGTGCAGGGGGCAGACTATGGCTACACCTTC

d_gene: TRBD1
j_gene: TRBJ1-2
abundance: NA
v_gene: TRBV5-1
CDR3aa: CASSSNTGESNYGYTF
CDR3nt: TGCGCCAGCAGCTCGAACACAGGGGAATCTAACTATGGCTACACCTTC

d_gene: TRBD2
j_gene: TRBJ2-7
abundance: NA
v_gene: TRBV7-3
CDR3aa: CASSAKSGRALGYF
CDR3nt: TGTGCCAGCAGCGCTAAGAGCGGGAGGGCCCTGGGGTACTTC

d_gene: NA
j_gene: TRBJ1-5
abundance: once
v_gene: TRBV28
CDR3aa: CASRRFGVSNQPQHF
CDR3nt: TGTGCCAGCAGGAGATTCGGGGTTAGCAATCAGCCCCAGCATTTT

d_gene: NA
j_gene: TRBJ1-2
abundance: NA
v_gene: TRBV6-6
CDR3aa: CASSSLSGGYTF
CDR3nt: TGTGCCAGCAGTTCTCTATCCGGTGGCTACACCTTC

d_gene: TRBD1
j_gene: TRBJ2-7
abundance: NA
v_gene: TRBV6-5
CDR3aa: CASRPLTGNSYEQYF
CDR3nt: TGTGCCAGCAGGCCGTTGACAGGGAACTCCTACGAGCAGTACTTC

d_gene: NA
j_gene: TRBJ2-7
abundance: NA
v_gene: TRBV7-6
CDR3aa: CASSFRDPPYEQYF
CDR3nt: TGTGCCAGCAGCTTCCGGGATCCACCCTACGAGCAGTACTTC

d_gene: NA
j_gene: TRBJ2-6
abundance: NA
v_gene: TRBV28
CDR3aa: CASSSGAAGANVLTF
CDR3nt: TGTGCCAGCAGCTCGGGGGCGGCCGGGGCCAACGTCCTGACTTTC

d_gene: NA
j_gene: TRBJ1-5
abundance: NA
v_gene: TRBV11-2
CDR3aa: CASSLESNQPQHF
CDR3nt: TGTGCCAGCAGCTTGGAGAGCAATCAGCCCCAGCATTTT

d_gene: TRBD2
j_gene: TRBJ2-2
abundance: many
v_gene: TRBV6-5
CDR3aa: CASSQSGRAGELFF
CDR3nt: TGTGCCAGCAGTCAAAGCGGGAGGGCCGGGGAGCTGTTTTTT

d_gene: NA
j_gene: TRBJ2-1
abundance: NA
v_gene: TRBV7-3
CDR3aa: CASSLGGSNNEQFF
CDR3nt: TGTGCCAGCAGCTTAGGGGGGTCCAACAATGAGCAGTTCTTC

d_gene: TRBD2
j_gene: TRBJ2-5
abundance: NA
v_gene: TRBV24-1
CDR3aa: CATSGRAGRGMEETQYF
CDR3nt: TGTGCCACCAGTGGGAGAGCGGGGCGAGGGATGGAAGAGACCCAGTACTTC

d_gene: NA
j_gene: TRBJ1-1
abundance: NA
v_gene: TRBV6-2/TRBV6-3
CDR3aa: CASSPGRHTEAFF
CDR3nt: TGTGCCAGCAGTCCCGGTCGGCACACTGAAGCTTTCTTT

d_gene: NA
j_gene: TRBJ2-7
abundance: NA
v_gene: TRBV28
CDR3aa: CASSLYYEQYF
CDR3nt: TGTGCCAGCAGCCTCTACTACGAGCAGTACTTC

d_gene: TRBD1
j_gene: TRBJ1-2
abundance: NA
v_gene: TRBV4-3
CDR3aa: CASSHFASGQGESGYTF
CDR3nt: TGCGCCAGCAGCCACTTTGCCTCGGGACAGGGGGAATCTGGCTACACCTTC

d_gene: NA
j_gene: TRBJ1-1
abundance: NA
v_gene: TRBV5-1
CDR3aa: CASSPWDTQGRTEAFF
CDR3nt: TGCGCCAGCAGCCCGTGGGACACTCAGGGAAGGACTGAAGCTTTCTTT

d_gene: NA
j_gene: TRBJ2-7
abundance: once
v_gene: TRBV28
CDR3aa: CASSVAGPGSYEQYF
CDR3nt: TGTGCCAGCAGCGTCGCGGGTCCGGGATCGTACGAGCAGTACTTC

d_gene: NA
j_gene: TRBJ1-3
abundance: many
v_gene: TRBV28
CDR3aa: CASSPPGNTIYF
CDR3nt: TGTGCCAGCAGTCCGCCAGGAAACACCATATATTTT

d_gene: NA
j_gene: TRBJ1-1
abundance: NA
v_gene: TRBV19
CDR3aa: CASSENRLNTEAFF
CDR3nt: TGTGCCAGTAGTGAAAACAGGTTAAACACTGAAGCTTTCTTT

d_gene: NA
j_gene: TRBJ1-2
abundance: NA
v_gene: TRBV5-4
CDR3aa: CASSLDAYGYTF
CDR3nt: TGTGCCAGCAGCTTGGATGCTTATGGCTACACCTTC

d_gene: TRBD2
j_gene: TRBJ2-7
abundance: NA
v_gene: TRBV28
CDR3aa: CASNAGGSSYEQYF
CDR3nt: TGTGCCAGCAATGCGGGCGGGAGCTCGTACGAGCAGTACTTC

d_gene: TRBD2
j_gene: TRBJ2-1
abundance: few
v_gene: TRBV6-4
CDR3aa: CASSDEAGGRGEQFF
CDR3nt: TGTGCCAGCAGTGACGAAGCGGGGGGAAGGGGTGAGCAGTTCTTC

d_gene: NA
j_gene: TRBJ1-5
abundance: NA
v_gene: TRBV28
CDR3aa: CASRSPNQPQHF
CDR3nt: TGTGCCAGCAGATCTCCCAATCAGCCCCAGCATTTT

d_gene: NA
j_gene: TRBJ1-5
abundance: NA
v_gene: TRBV19
CDR3aa: CASCGGGNQPQHF
CDR3nt: TGTGCCAGTTGCGGGGGGGGTAATCAGCCCCAGCATTTT

d_gene: TRBD1
j_gene: TRBJ1-1
abundance: NA
v_gene: TRBV5-1
CDR3aa: CASSLGGTGTTEAFF
CDR3nt: TGCGCCAGCAGCTTAGGGGGGACAGGGACAACTGAAGCTTTCTTT

d_gene: NA
j_gene: TRBJ1-2
abundance: once
v_gene: TRBV29-1
CDR3aa: CSGGESGYGYTF
CDR3nt: TGCAGCGGGGGGGAAAGCGGCTATGGCTACACCTTC

d_gene: TRBD1
j_gene: TRBJ2-5
abundance: NA
v_gene: TRBV4-2
CDR3aa: CASSPRTGPWETQYF
CDR3nt: TGTGCCAGCAGCCCGAGGACAGGGCCCTGGGAGACCCAGTACTTC

d_gene: NA
j_gene: TRBJ2-7
abundance: NA
v_gene: TRBV6-5
CDR3aa: CASSYSRGYEQYF
CDR3nt: TGTGCCAGCAGTTACTCGCGAGGGTACGAGCAGTACTTC

d_gene: TRBD1
j_gene: TRBJ1-4
abundance: NA
v_gene: TRBV5-4
CDR3aa: CASSLAGQGPPNEKLFF
CDR3nt: TGTGCCAGCAGCTTGGCCGGACAGGGGCCACCTAATGAAAAACTGTTTTTT

d_gene: NA
j_gene: TRBJ2-2
abundance: NA
v_gene: TRBV19
CDR3aa: CASQDRGDTGELFF
CDR3nt: TGTGCCAGCCAGGACAGAGGCGACACCGGGGAGCTGTTTTTT

d_gene: TRBD1
j_gene: TRBJ1-1
abundance: NA
v_gene: TRBV7-9
CDR3aa: CASSQDRDGTEAFF
CDR3nt: TGTGCCAGCAGCCAGGACAGGGACGGCACTGAAGCTTTCTTT

d_gene: NA
j_gene: TRBJ2-1
abundance: NA
v_gene: TRBV4-2
CDR3aa: CASSQEVRFSGEQFF
CDR3nt: TGTGCCAGCAGCCAAGAAGTGCGTTTTAGCGGAGAGCAGTTCTTC

d_gene: TRBD1
j_gene: TRBJ1-5
abundance: NA
v_gene: TRBV10-3
CDR3aa: CATTGQFNQPQHF
CDR3nt: TGTGCCACCACGGGACAGTTCAATCAGCCCCAGCATTTT

d_gene: TRBD2
j_gene: TRBJ2-7
abundance: NA
v_gene: TRBV4-3
CDR3aa: CASSQERLAGAYEQYF
CDR3nt: TGCGCCAGCAGCCAAGAGAGACTAGCGGGGGCCTACGAGCAGTACTTC

d_gene: TRBD2
j_gene: TRBJ2-7
abundance: NA
v_gene: TRBV27
CDR3aa: CASSSRPGLGYEQYF
CDR3nt: TGTGCCAGCAGTTCCCGACCGGGACTAGGGTACGAGCAGTACTTC

d_gene: TRBD1
j_gene: TRBJ1-1
abundance: NA
v_gene: TRBV29-1
CDR3aa: CSARTGSPEAFF
CDR3nt: TGCAGCGCCAGGACAGGGTCCCCTGAAGCTTTCTTT

d_gene: NA
j_gene: TRBJ1-2
abundance: NA
v_gene: TRBV18
CDR3aa: CASSPPSVSGYGYTF
CDR3nt: TGTGCCAGCTCACCACCGTCAGTCTCAGGCTATGGCTACACCTTC

d_gene: NA
j_gene: TRBJ1-5
abundance: NA
v_gene: TRBV6-5
CDR3aa: CASRTAGQPQHF
CDR3nt: TGTGCCAGCAGGACCGCGGGCCAGCCCCAGCATTTT

d_gene: TRBD1
j_gene: TRBJ2-7
abundance: NA
v_gene: TRBV6-5
CDR3aa: CASSISGTDSYEQYF
CDR3nt: TGTGCCAGCAGCATATCCGGGACAGACTCCTACGAGCAGTACTTC

d_gene: NA
j_gene: TRBJ2-2
abundance: NA
v_gene: TRBV27
CDR3aa: CASTHRRNTGELFF
CDR3nt: TGTGCCAGCACCCACCGGAGGAACACCGGGGAGCTGTTTTTT

d_gene: NA
j_gene: TRBJ1-2
abundance: few
v_gene: TRBV28
CDR3aa: CASSLVGGGSYGYTF
CDR3nt: TGTGCCAGCAGTTTAGTAGGGGGTGGGAGCTATGGCTACACCTTC

d_gene: TRBD1
j_gene: TRBJ1-1
abundance: few
v_gene: TRBV30
CDR3aa: CAWDRGKGTEAFF
CDR3nt: TGTGCCTGGGACAGGGGGAAGGGCACTGAAGCTTTCTTT

d_gene: NA
j_gene: TRBJ1-4
abundance: once
v_gene: TRBV25-1
CDR3aa: CASSDWAGATNEKLFF
CDR3nt: TGTGCCAGCAGTGACTGGGCAGGTGCAACTAATGAAAAACTGTTTTTT

d_gene: NA
j_gene: TRBJ2-7
abundance: NA
v_gene: TRBV19
CDR3aa: CASSFPAAGHGEQYF
CDR3nt: TGTGCCAGTAGTTTCCCGGCAGCGGGCCATGGCGAGCAGTACTTC

d_gene: NA
j_gene: TRBJ1-6
abundance: NA
v_gene: TRBV19
CDR3aa: CASSIDGTDYSPLHF
CDR3nt: TGTGCCAGTAGTATAGATGGTACTGACTATTCACCCCTCCACTTT

d_gene: NA
j_gene: TRBJ2-5
abundance: NA
v_gene: TRBV5-1
CDR3aa: CASSPEAPLPETQYF
CDR3nt: TGCGCCAGCAGCCCGGAAGCCCCCCTGCCAGAGACCCAGTACTTC

d_gene: NA
j_gene: TRBJ1-2
abundance: NA
v_gene: TRBV28
CDR3aa: CASSEGRNYGYTF
CDR3nt: TGTGCCAGCAGTGAGGGGCGGAACTATGGCTACACCTTC

d_gene: TRBD1
j_gene: TRBJ1-2
abundance: NA
v_gene: TRBV29-1
CDR3aa: CSVEKTGGPGYTF
CDR3nt: TGCAGCGTTGAAAAGACAGGGGGGCCTGGCTACACCTTC

d_gene: NA
j_gene: TRBJ1-1
abundance: once
v_gene: TRBV11-3
CDR3aa: CASSRGLGTEAFF
CDR3nt: TGTGCCAGCAGCAGGGGTTTGGGCACTGAAGCTTTCTTT

d_gene: TRBD1
j_gene: TRBJ2-1
abundance: NA
v_gene: TRBV2
CDR3aa: CASPGQLYNEQFF
CDR3nt: TGTGCCAGCCCGGGACAGTTATACAATGAGCAGTTCTTC

d_gene: TRBD2
j_gene: TRBJ2-1
abundance: NA
v_gene: TRBV19
CDR3aa: CASGRERERNEQFF
CDR3nt: TGTGCCAGTGGCCGGGAGCGGGAACGTAATGAGCAGTTCTTC

d_gene: TRBD1
j_gene: TRBJ1-2
abundance: NA
v_gene: TRBV28
CDR3aa: CASRDRGSGYTF
CDR3nt: TGTGCCAGCAGGGACAGGGGGTCTGGCTACACCTTC

d_gene: TRBD2
j_gene: TRBJ2-1
abundance: NA
v_gene: TRBV6-4
CDR3aa: CASSSGSGDNEQFF
CDR3nt: TGTGCCAGCAGCTCAGGGAGCGGGGACAATGAGCAGTTCTTC

d_gene: TRBD1
j_gene: TRBJ1-1
abundance: NA
v_gene: TRBV16
CDR3aa: CASSRRQGGNTEAFF
CDR3nt: TGTGCCAGCAGCCGACGACAGGGGGGGAACACTGAAGCTTTCTTT